The T cell receptor beta chain described here comes from a study of graft-versus-host responses after intestinal transplantation. About the research overall: Isolated intestinal, liver-intestinal, or multivisceral transplants were what recipients had. General study results and limits: Allografts of patients with graft-donor T cell macrochimerism showed high graft-versus-host to host-versus-graft clone ratios.

As concerns this clone: Its antigen is still unknown.

Using immunoSEQ multiplex PCR, the repertoire was profiled, and TCRdb retains in-frame clones only, with some absent. The sample carries about 90,000 clones, just under 95% recorded once. The V end was cut by 9 bases, the J end by 0 bases, with 12 bases between. This CDR3 has 13 amino acids. Germline CDR1 and CDR2: SNHLY and FYNNEI. This sequence joins TRBV2 and TRBJ2-7; possible D gene TRBD2, 6 bases. This clonotype was sampled from a human donor who was the organ donor for an intestinal transplant. Sequenced here: unstimulated CD8+ T cells sorted from spleen or lymph node cells, sampled before transplant. The CDR3 here is CARAGRSSYEQYF. The CDR3 DNA reads TGTGCCAGGGCGGGACGGAGCTCCTACGAGCAGTACTTC.